A single sample gave rise to the 13 T cell receptor beta chains below, sequenced in a study of shared clonotypes between healthy human individuals. Generated by immunoSEQ multiplex PCR, the TCRdb table keeps only in-frame clones and is missing some. The table includes some 1,600,000 clones, under 99% detected once. The sequencing input was naive CD4+ T cells sorted from blood. Subset defined: CD45RA+ positively selected. The receptors stem from a man aged 25-45 years in good health.

The chain combines TRBV10-3 with TRBJ2-7; D gene unclear. This CDR3 is 15 amino acids long. Germline V lookup: CDR1 ENHRY, CDR2 SYGVKD. V lost 4 bases and J 0 bases, leaving 13 bases between the germline ends. The CDR3 DNA sequence: TGTGCCATCAGTGGTCAACTGAGGAGCTCCTACGAGCAGTACTTC. Its translation is CAISGQLRSSYEQYF.

The chain combines TRBV5-1 with TRBJ2-1; no firm D call. Between the trimmed V and J ends, which lost 3 bases and 5 bases, there was a span of 18 bases. Germline CDR1 and CDR2: SGHRS and YFSETQ. This CDR3 region has 16 residues. CDR3 region: CASSSRIADGNNEQFF. The DNA of the CDR3 is TGCGCCAGCAGCTCCCGTATCGCGGATGGGAACAATGAGCAGTTCTTC.

Of note for this clone: At the DNA level, this CDR3 is encoded by other sequences in the same sample as well. The chain links TRBV5-1 to TRBJ2-1; unclear D gene. Germline V lookup: CDR1 SGHRS, CDR2 YFSETQ. This CDR3 is built from 13 residues. Trimming pared 3 bases from V and 4 bases from J, leaving 8 bases between. DNA for the CDR3: TGCGCCAGCAGCTCTGACTCGTACAATGAGCAGTTCTTC. Encoded protein: CASSSDSYNEQFF.

The chain couples TRBV28 to TRBJ2-2, with a possible D match to TRBD1 (6 bases). Per the germline V gene, CDR1 is MDHEN and CDR2 is SYDVKM. The CDR3 has 18 amino acids. V lost 4 bases and J lost 0, with 18 bases in between. This chain's CDR3 is CASSSDRWGQTNTGELFF. The CDR3 bases are TGTGCCAGCAGTTCGGATCGTTGGGGACAAACGAACACCGGGGAGCTGTTTTTT.

V gene TRBV7-9 combines with J gene TRBJ1-3; weak D call: TRBD1 (6 bases). V shed 2 bases and J shed 4 bases, with 12 bases lying between them. The CDR3 runs 15 residues. Germline CDR1 is SEHNR and CDR2 is FQNEAQ (reference sequence). The CDR3 DNA is TGTGCCAGCAGCTTATTAGGAGGGACAGGAAACACCATATATTTT. This sequence encodes CASSLLGGTGNTIYF.

This chain joins TRBV5-4 and TRBJ2-7; 7 nucleotides match TRBD2. The trim removed 4 bases at V and 2 bases at J, leaving 12 bases unmatched. Per the germline V gene, CDR1 is SGHNT and CDR2 is YYREEE (reference sequence). The CDR3 consists of 16 residues. The CDR3 loop reads CASSRGVGTTTYEQYF. CDR3 in DNA: TGTGCCAGCAGCCGGGGGGTGGGGACTACAACCTACGAGCAGTACTTC. Supplemented by reference TRBV5-4 and TRBJ2-7, the full variable domain reads ETGVTQSPTHLIKTRGQQVTLRCSSQSGHNTVSWYQQALGQGPQFIFQYYREEENGRGNFPPRFSGLQFPNYSSELNVNALELDDSALYLCASSRGVGTTTYEQYFGPGTRLTVT.

CDR3 sequence reads: CASSLIGIGGRASEQYF. The CDR3 DNA reads as TGTGCCAGCAGTTTAATTGGGATTGGCGGGAGGGCCTCCGAGCAGTACTTC. This chain uses TRBV7-2 with TRBJ2-7, with 9 nucleotides matching TRBD2. CDR1 and CDR2 (germline): SGHTA, FQGNSA. The CDR3 sequence is 17 residues long. V dropped 6 bases and J dropped 6; count of bases not matched to a gene: 18.

J is TRBJ1-4 and V is TRBV4-1, with a tentative D call TRBD1 (5 bases). Trimming cost V 0 bases and J 10 bases, with 9 bases left between them. Germline CDR1 and CDR2: MGHRA and YSYEKL. This CDR3 region has 13 residues. DNA of the CDR3: TGCGCCAGCAGCCAAGAATCCGGGGGAAAACTGTTTTTT. Its protein is CASSQESGGKLFF.

The chain carries TRBV5-5 and TRBJ2-7, with a tentative D call TRBD1 (5 bases). This CDR3 is 13 amino acids long. V gave up 0 bases and J gave up 7 bases, with 11 bases separating them. CDR1 and CDR2 from the germline V gene are SGHKS and YYEKEE (reference sequence). The CDR3 sequence is CASSLAAGREQYF. The DNA of the CDR3 is TGTGCCAGCAGCTTGGCAGCAGGGCGGGAGCAGTACTTC.

The rearrangement joins TRBV5-1 to TRBJ2-5; no clear D. The germline V gene encodes CDR1 SGHRS and CDR2 YFSETQ. Trimming stripped 0 bases from V and 2 bases from J, with 8 bases between. The CDR3 length is 14 residues. CDR3 nucleotide sequence: TGCGCCAGCAGCTTGGTTCGTGGACAAGAGACCCAGTACTTC. This translates into CASSLVRGQETQYF.

Note on this clone: The junction departs from germline at one end; a sequencing error may be responsible. The rearrangement joins TRBV28 to TRBJ2-7, with D uncertain. This CDR3 contains 12 residues. Germline V gene data show CDR1 as MDHEN and CDR2 as SYDVKM. The CDR3 DNA is TGTGCCAGCACTCTCTTCGGGCCGGAGCGGTACTTC. This translates into CASTLFGPERYF. Full variable domain (outside the CDR3, taken from reference TRBV28 and TRBJ2-7): DVKVTQSSRYLVKRTGEKVFLECVQDMDHENMFWYRQDPGLGLRLIYFSYDVKMKEKGDIPEGYSVSREKKERFSLILESASTNQTSMYLCASTLFGPERYFGPGTRLTVT.

This clone has just one count. The same CDR3 is also encoded by other DNA sequences in this sample. The chain combines TRBV5-4 with TRBJ2-5; D perhaps matches TRBD2 (6 bases). The CDR3 runs 14 residues. V lost 4 bases, J lost 2 bases, and 12 bases lay in between. The germline CDR1 and CDR2 sequences are SGHNT and YYREEE (reference sequence). The CDR3, as DNA: TGTGCCAGCAGCCCCCCGGGACTGCAAGAGACCCAGTACTTC. It encodes CASSPPGLQETQYF.

CDR3 bases: TGTGCCAGCAGCATCGGGACCGAGAACACTGAAGCTTTCTTT. Its protein product is CASSIGTENTEAFF. This chain uses TRBV9 with TRBJ1-1, with a tentative D call TRBD1 (5 bases). V was trimmed by 4 bases and J by 1 base, leaving 11 bases between them. The CDR3 length is 14 residues. Germline V lookup: CDR1 SGDLS, CDR2 YYNGEE.